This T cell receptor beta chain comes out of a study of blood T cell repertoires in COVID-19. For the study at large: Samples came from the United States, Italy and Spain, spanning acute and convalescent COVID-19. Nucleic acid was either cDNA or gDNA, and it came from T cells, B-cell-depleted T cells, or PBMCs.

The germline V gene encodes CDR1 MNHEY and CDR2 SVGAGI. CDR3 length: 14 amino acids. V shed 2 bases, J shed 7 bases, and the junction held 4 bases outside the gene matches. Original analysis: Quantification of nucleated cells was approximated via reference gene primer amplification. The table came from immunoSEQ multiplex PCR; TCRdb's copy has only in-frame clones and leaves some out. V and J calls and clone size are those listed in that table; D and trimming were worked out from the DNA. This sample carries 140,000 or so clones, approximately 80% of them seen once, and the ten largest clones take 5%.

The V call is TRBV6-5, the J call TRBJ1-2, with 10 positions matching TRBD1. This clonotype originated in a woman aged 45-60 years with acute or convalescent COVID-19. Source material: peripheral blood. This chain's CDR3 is CASSYGQGVGGYTF. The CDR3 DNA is TGTGCCAGCAGTTACGGACAGGGGGTAGGTGGCTACACCTTC.